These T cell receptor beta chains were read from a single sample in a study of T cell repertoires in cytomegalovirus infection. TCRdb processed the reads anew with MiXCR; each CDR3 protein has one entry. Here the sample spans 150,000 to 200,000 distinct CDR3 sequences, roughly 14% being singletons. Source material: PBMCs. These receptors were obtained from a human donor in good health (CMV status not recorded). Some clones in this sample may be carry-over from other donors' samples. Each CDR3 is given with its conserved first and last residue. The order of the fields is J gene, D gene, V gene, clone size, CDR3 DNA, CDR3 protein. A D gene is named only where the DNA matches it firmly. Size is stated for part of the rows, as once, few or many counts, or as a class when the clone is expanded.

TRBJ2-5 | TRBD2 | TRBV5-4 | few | TGTGCCAGCAGCTTGGTGGGACTAGCCCAAGAGACCCAGTACTTC | CASSLVGLAQETQYF
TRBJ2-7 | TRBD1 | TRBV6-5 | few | TGTGCCAGCAAAATTATTACAGGGGTTCGCGGCGAGCAGTACTTC | CASKIITGVRGEQYF
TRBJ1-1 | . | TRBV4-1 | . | TGCGCCAGCAGCCCCATGGCCGGGGGCGCGAACACTGAAGCTTTCTTT | CASSPMAGGANTEAFF
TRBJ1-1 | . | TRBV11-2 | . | TGTGCCAGCAGCAGGGAGGAGGTGAGCACTGAAGCTTTCTTT | CASSREEVSTEAFF
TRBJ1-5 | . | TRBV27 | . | TGTGCCAGCAGTTTATCAGGGGAGGAGATCAATCAGCCCCAGCATTTT | CASSLSGEEINQPQHF
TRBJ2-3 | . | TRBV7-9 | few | TGTGCCAGCAGCTTAAATCGGGAGTCGACAGATACGCAGTATTTT | CASSLNRESTDTQYF
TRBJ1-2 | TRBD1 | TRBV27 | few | TGTGCCAGCAGTTTCTCCCCCGACAGGGACTATGGCTACACCTTC | CASSFSPDRDYGYTF
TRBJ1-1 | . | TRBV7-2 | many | TGTGCCAGCAGCTTAGCGAAGGGGTACACTGAAGCTTTCTTT | CASSLAKGYTEAFF
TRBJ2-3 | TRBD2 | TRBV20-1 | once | TGCAGTGCTAGAGTGCCCCTGACTAGCGGGGGCCTTCCCTCGGCCACAGATACGCAGTATTTT | CSARVPLTSGGLPSATDTQYF
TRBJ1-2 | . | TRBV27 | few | TGTGCCAGCAGTTTTGACCCTAACTATGGCTACACCTTC | CASSFDPNYGYTF
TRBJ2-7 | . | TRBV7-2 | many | TGTGCCAGCGCAGGAACCCCAGGGTACGAGCAGTACTTC | CASAGTPGYEQYF
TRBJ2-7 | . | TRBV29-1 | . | TGCAGCGTTCGTACGGGGCACACCTACGAGCAGTACTTC | CSVRTGHTYEQYF
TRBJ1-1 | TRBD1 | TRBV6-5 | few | TGTGCCAGCAGTCCGGCGGACAGGGGGCGTACTGAAGCTTTCTTT | CASSPADRGRTEAFF
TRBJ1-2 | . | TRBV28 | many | TGTGCCAGCAGGCGTCTAGGGGCCTATGGCTACACCTTC | CASRRLGAYGYTF
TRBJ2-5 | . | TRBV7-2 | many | TGTGCCAGCAGCCCTACTTATTCTAGCGCCGAGACCCAGTACTTC | CASSPTYSSAETQYF
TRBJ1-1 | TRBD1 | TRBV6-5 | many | TGTGCCAGCAGTGTGCAGGGGGCAAACACTGAAGCTTTCTTT | CASSVQGANTEAFF